The 29 T cell receptor beta chains below come from one sample, sequenced in a study of T cells in Graves' hyperthyroidism and ophthalmopathy. TCR beta CDR3 region amplification was performed from RNA transcripts. HTBI primers were used for first-round RT-PCR of the TCR CDR3. TCRdb fed the multiplex PCR reads into MiXCR, producing one record per CDR3 protein. The data contain about 280,000 distinct CDR3 sequences, 20% to 30% of them singletons. Sequences were obtained from blood. These receptors came from a man aged 40-49 years with Graves' hyperthyroidism that later progressed to Graves' ophthalmopathy.

CDR3: CASSAWLAGSSNYEQYF. The CDR3 nucleotides read TGTGCCAGCAGTGCGTGGTTAGCGGGATCATCAAACTACGAGCAGTACTTC. The chain combines TRBV2 with TRBJ2-7; 8 bases map to TRBD2. CDR3 length equals 17 residues. Germline V CDR1 and CDR2: SNHLY, FYNNEI. Trimming at V came to 4 bases and at J to 3 bases, leaving 14 bases not matched to a gene.

This clonotype was counted many times. The genes are TRBV2 and TRBJ2-2; 7 bases fit TRBD2. Germline trimming cut 5 bases from V and 1 base from J; bases unmatched to any gene: 4. This CDR3 region has 15 residues. CDR1 SNHLY and CDR2 FYNNEI come from the germline V gene. The CDR3 DNA reads TGTGCCAGCAGTCTAGCGGCCCAGAACACCGGGGAGCTGTTTTTT. It specifies CASSLAAQNTGELFF. Combining the CDR3 with reference TRBV2 and TRBJ2-2 gives the whole variable domain EPEVTQTPSHQVTQMGQEVILRCVPISNHLYFYWYRQILGQKVEFLVSFYNNEISEKSEIFDDQFSVERPDGSNFTLKIRSTKLEDSAMYFCASSLAAQNTGELFFGEGSRLTVL.

The table lists this clonotype with many counts. V and J are TRBV19 and TRBJ1-1, with D hard to call. V dropped 5 bases and J dropped 5 bases, with 12 bases sitting between them. The V gene's germline CDR1 is LNHDA and CDR2 SQIVND (reference sequence). The CDR3 is 13 amino acids. CDR3 nucleotides: TGTGCCAGTAGTGGCCCGGCCGGGACTGAAGCTTTCTTT. Residues: CASSGPAGTEAFF.

This clonotype was seen ten or more times. This chain uses TRBV6-1 with TRBJ2-5; TRBD1 agrees at 8 bases. Unmatched junction bases numbered 4, after V lost 6 bases and J lost 1 base. The germline V gene has CDR1 MNHNS and CDR2 SASEGT. The CDR3 consists of 14 residues. CDR3 nucleotide sequence: TGTGCCAGCAGAGACAGGGGAACCCAAGAGACCCAGTACTTC. Residues: CASRDRGTQETQYF.

This clonotype was counted a few times. It may be a read error: a sequence one base away is much more abundant. This sequence joins TRBV30 and TRBJ2-5; D may match TRBD1 or TRBD2 (5 bases each). The germline V gene has CDR1 GTSNPN and CDR2 SVGIG (reference sequence). V lost 2 bases, J lost 5 bases, and 21 bases lay in between. This CDR3 is built from 16 residues. The DNA of the CDR3 is TGTGCCTGGAGTTCTCGGACGGGGCTAACGTGGGAGACCCAGTACTTC. Its translation: CAWSSRTGLTWETQYF.

This chain joins TRBV27 and TRBJ2-7, with D maybe TRBD2 (5 bases). This CDR3 spans 13 amino acids. The V and J ends lost 6 bases and 2 bases respectively, with 11 bases between them. Looked up from germline, CDR1 is MNHEY and CDR2 is SMNVEV (reference sequence). The CDR3 sequence: CASRRTPTYEQYF. The CDR3 DNA is TGTGCCAGCAGACGGACTCCCACCTACGAGCAGTACTTC.

The chain joins TRBV19 to TRBJ2-5; the D is unclear. This CDR3 has 15 amino acids. Looked up from germline, CDR1 is LNHDA and CDR2 is SQIVND (reference sequence). Trimming pared 5 bases from V and 3 bases from J, leaving 16 bases between. This CDR3 reads CASSASSATKETQYF. The CDR3 DNA is TGTGCCAGTAGTGCCAGCTCGGCTACCAAAGAGACCCAGTACTTC.

The sample holds many counts of this clonotype. V is TRBV10-3 and J is TRBJ2-7, with 12 bases lining up with TRBD2. In germline, CDR1 is ENHRY, CDR2 SYGVKD. This CDR3 is 16 amino acids long. V trimming: 5 bases; J trimming: 2 bases; junction bases outside the gene matches: 7. CDR3 nucleotide sequence: TGTGCCATCAGTTCCCAGACTAGCGGGAGACCCTACGAGCAGTACTTC. Translation gives CAISSQTSGRPYEQYF.

V gene TRBV20-1 combines with J gene TRBJ2-5; 9 bases are a match to TRBD1. The V segment lost 6 bases and the J segment 2 bases; nucleotides outside the gene matches: 7. This CDR3 region has 14 residues. Looked up from germline, CDR1 is DFQATT and CDR2 is SNEGSKA (reference sequence). CDR3 sequence reads: CSATGQGEQETQYF. In DNA, the CDR3 is TGCAGTGCAACGGGACAGGGAGAGCAAGAGACCCAGTACTTC.

The sample holds many counts of this clonotype. This rearrangement joins TRBV2 to TRBJ2-2; D uncertain. V gave up 7 bases and J gave up 0 bases, with 12 bases separating them. The CDR3 consists of 15 residues. Germline V gene lookup returns CDR1 SNHLY and CDR2 FYNNEI. CDR3 amino acids: CASILPSANTGELFF. The CDR3 DNA reads as TGTGCCAGCATTCTCCCAAGCGCGAACACCGGGGAGCTGTTTTTT. The full variable domain, in which reference TRBV2 and TRBJ2-2 provide the parts outside the CDR3, is EPEVTQTPSHQVTQMGQEVILRCVPISNHLYFYWYRQILGQKVEFLVSFYNNEISEKSEIFDDQFSVERPDGSNFTLKIRSTKLEDSAMYFCASILPSANTGELFFGEGSRLTVL.

This clonotype occurred many times. V gene TRBV20-1 combines with J gene TRBJ1-5; no clear D. Trimming took off 6 bases at V and 9 bases at J, with 18 bases between the two ends. There are 13 residues in the CDR3. In germline, CDR1 is DFQATT, CDR2 SNEGSKA (reference sequence). For the CDR3, the DNA is TGCAGTGCACCACTAGGGCCCAATGGGCCCCAGCATTTT. Protein product: CSAPLGPNGPQHF.

This clonotype was seen repeatedly, ten times or more. The genes are TRBV7-8 and TRBJ1-1; D is ambiguous. The germline V gene encodes CDR1 SGHVS and CDR2 FQNEAQ. The CDR3 is made up of 13 amino acids. Trimming stripped 7 bases from V and 7 bases from J, with 16 bases between. CDR3 region: CASTNNNRDEAFF. CDR3 coding DNA: TGTGCCAGCACCAATAACAACAGAGATGAAGCTTTCTTT.

The table lists this clonotype with many counts. The chain is built from TRBV11-2 and TRBJ2-7; D is possibly TRBD2 (5 bases). The germline CDR1 and CDR2 sequences are SGHAT and FQNNGV. This CDR3 spans 13 amino acids. V gave up 1 base and J gave up 6 bases, with 10 bases separating them. Here the CDR3 DNA reads TGTGCCAGCAGCTTAGGAGAGGGATTCGAGCAGTACTTC. Its protein is CASSLGEGFEQYF.

This clonotype was seen ten or more times. This chain links TRBV5-1 with TRBJ1-5; no clear D gene. Trimming removed 0 bases at V and 7 bases at J, with 14 bases between. This CDR3 has 15 residues. Per the germline V gene, CDR1 is SGHRS and CDR2 is YFSETQ. CDR3 DNA sequence: TGCGCCAGCAGCTTGGGCCTGACGACGGACCAGCCCCAGCATTTT. Amino acid sequence: CASSLGLTTDQPQHF.

This clonotype was seen repeatedly, ten times or more. The chain has TRBV20-1 and TRBJ2-5; D is ambiguous. Trimming shortened V by 3 bases and J by 1 base, and 12 bases separated the two germline ends. CDR3 size: 14 residues. The germline V gene encodes CDR1 DFQATT and CDR2 SNEGSKA (reference sequence). For the CDR3, the DNA is TGCAGTGCTAGGCGTGTCTTGATCCAAGAGACCCAGTACTTC. It yields the protein CSARRVLIQETQYF.

In this sample, this clonotype turned up many times. The rearrangement links TRBV6-2 or TRBV6-3 to TRBJ1-4; TRBD1 matches 7 bases. This CDR3 is built from 19 residues. CDR1 and CDR2 (germline): MNHEY, SVGEGT. After removal of 0 bases from V and 2 bases from J, the junction contained 12 bases not matched to a gene. The CDR3 sequence is CASSYSSRGRRMTNEKLFF. CDR3 in DNA: TGTGCCAGCAGTTACTCGAGTAGGGGGCGTCGGATGACTAATGAAAAACTGTTTTTT.

The chain links TRBV27 to TRBJ2-4; 7 positions match TRBD1. Germline V lookup: CDR1 MNHEY, CDR2 SMNVEV (reference sequence). The CDR3 runs to 14 residues. Trimming at V came to 2 bases and at J to 3 bases, leaving 1 base not matched to a gene. The CDR3 DNA follows: TGTGCCAGCAGTTTACGGGACAGCAAAAACATTCAGTACTTC. Translated, it gives CASSLRDSKNIQYF.

Ten or more counts support this clonotype. The chain has TRBV7-8 and TRBJ2-2; D perhaps matches TRBD2 (5 bases). Germline assignment: CDR1 SGHVS and CDR2 FQNEAQ. The V gene lost 8 bases and the J gene lost 2 bases, with 6 bases spanning the gap. The CDR3 totals 12 residues. The CDR3 DNA sequence: TGTGCCAGCGGGAGAAACACCGGGGAGCTGTTTTTT. Its translation is CASGRNTGELFF.

This clonotype has a count of ten or more. The chain is built from TRBV24-1 and TRBJ2-5, with 7 bases fitting TRBD1. Germline values: CDR1 KGHDR, CDR2 SFDVKD. The junction had 8 bases not matched to a gene; V was cut back by 0 bases and J by 2 bases. The CDR3 is made up of 17 amino acids. Written as DNA, the CDR3 is TGTGCCACCAGTGATTTGTCAATTGGACAGGAACAAGAGACCCAGTACTTC. Translation gives CATSDLSIGQEQETQYF.

This clonotype was counted at least ten times. This chain joins TRBV28 and TRBJ2-7; 9 positions agree with TRBD1. CDR3 length: 16 amino acids. Trimming cost V 2 bases and J 0 bases; bases outside gene matches: 5. In germline, CDR1 is MDHEN, CDR2 SYDVKM. For the CDR3, the DNA is TGTGCCAGCAGTTTACATACGGGACAGGGCTCCTACGAGCAGTACTTC. Translating it yields CASSLHTGQGSYEQYF.

This clonotype was seen ten or more times. V and J are TRBV28 and TRBJ1-1; D is ambiguous. Germline CDR1 is MDHEN and CDR2 is SYDVKM. Trimming stripped 10 bases from V and 3 bases from J, with 15 bases between. CDR3 length: 13 amino acids. CDR3 sequence: CATLTVAYTEAFF. The DNA of the CDR3 is TGTGCCACCCTGACCGTGGCGTACACTGAAGCTTTCTTT.

V usage is TRBV6-1 and J usage is TRBJ2-5; the D call may be TRBD1 or TRBD2 (6 bases each). Looked up from germline, CDR1 is MNHNS and CDR2 is SASEGT. This CDR3 contains 14 residues. Trimming took off 6 bases at V and 1 base at J, with 12 bases between the two ends. In DNA, the CDR3 is TGTGCCAGCAGCCGAGGGGGGTCCCAAGAGACCCAGTACTTC. Translation gives CASSRGGSQETQYF.

Many counts were recorded for this clonotype. The chain employs TRBV7-8 and TRBJ2-5, with D possibly matching TRBD2 (6 bases). Trimming pared 2 bases from V and 5 bases from J, leaving 12 bases between. Germline V CDR1 and CDR2: SGHVS, FQNEAQ. CDR3 length equals 14 residues. This chain's CDR3 is CASSLWRASETQYF. CDR3 DNA sequence: TGTGCCAGCAGCTTATGGAGGGCTTCGGAGACCCAGTACTTC.

This clonotype has at least ten counts. The chain joins TRBV12-3 or TRBV12-4 to TRBJ1-5; D is unresolved. The V gene lost 5 bases and the J gene lost 6 bases, with 11 bases spanning the gap. This CDR3 comprises 13 residues. CDR3 sequence: CASSRAGSQPQHF. In DNA form, the CDR3 reads TGTGCCAGCAGTCGTGCAGGTAGTCAGCCCCAGCATTTT.

This clonotype showed up many times. The V call is TRBV30, the J call TRBJ1-1; D is ambiguous. CDR1 is GTSNPN and CDR2 is SVGIG in the germline V gene (reference sequence). CDR3 length: 12 residues. V was shortened by 7 bases and J by 6 bases, with 15 bases between the two germline ends. The CDR3 sequence is CASTDPLPEAFF. For the CDR3, the DNA is TGTGCCTCCACAGATCCATTACCTGAAGCTTTCTTT. The full variable domain, rest sourced from reference TRBV30 and TRBJ1-1, is SQTIHQWPATLVQPVGSPLSLECTVEGTSNPNLYWYRQAAGRGLQLLFYSVGIGQISSEVPQNLSASRPQDRQFILSSKKLLLSDSGFYLCASTDPLPEAFFGQGTRLTVV.

This clonotype appeared many times. V is TRBV29-1 and J is TRBJ2-5; D remains unclear. This CDR3 region has 12 residues. Germline V gene sequence: CDR1 SQVTM, CDR2 ANQGSEA. Trimming left V 1 base short and J 2 bases short, with 5 bases between. In DNA form, the CDR3 reads TGCAGCGTTGAAGGAGGTCAAGAGACCCAGTACTTC. Translated: CSVEGGQETQYF.

There are many counts of this clonotype. The chain uses TRBV12-3 or TRBV12-4 and TRBJ2-7; 9 positions match TRBD2. V lost 6 bases, J lost 5 bases, and 8 bases stayed unmatched. CDR3 length: 14 amino acids. CDR3 protein: CASRPSGAPHEQYF. The CDR3 bases are TGTGCCAGCAGACCTAGCGGGGCCCCTCACGAGCAGTACTTC.

In its sample, this clonotype was seen once. The rearrangement links TRBV29-1 to TRBJ2-7; 9 bases are shared with TRBD2. V shed 1 base, J shed 3 bases, and the junction held 13 bases outside the gene matches. Germline V gene data show CDR1 as SQVTM and CDR2 as ANQGSEA. This CDR3 has 17 residues. CDR3 sequence (DNA): TGCAGCGTTGAAGGGGTTCACGGACTAGCGCCTAACTACGAGCAGTACTTC. Its protein product is CSVEGVHGLAPNYEQYF.

V and J are TRBV20-1 and TRBJ2-7; a possible D gene is TRBD1 (6 bases). CDR3 size: 15 residues. With 0 bases removed from V and 6 bases from J, the gap between germline ends came to 18 bases. Per the germline V gene, CDR1 is DFQATT and CDR2 is SNEGSKA (reference sequence). For the CDR3, the DNA is TGCAGTGCTAGAGATCGGGTGACAGGACGGCCCGAGCAGTACTTC. Protein sequence: CSARDRVTGRPEQYF.